The text below deals with one TCR beta chain. The length of the CDR3 is 13 residues. TCRdb's copy holds only in-frame clones and misses some; the assay was immunoSEQ multiplex PCR. The sample holds fewer than 50,000 clones, roughly 90% seen once. This sample is drawn from a study of blood T cell repertoires in COVID-19. Sequencing was carried out using peripheral blood. The source is a human donor in a cohort sampled during active COVID-19. The V call is TRBV12-2, the J call TRBJ2-5; the table's D call, TRBD2, has no DNA check behind it. TRBV12-2 is shown as a pseudogene. This chain's CDR3 is CASRLVGGETQYF. CDR3 DNA sequence: TGTGCAAGTCGCTTAGTCGGGGGAGAGACCCAGTACTTC.